Sequencing of this T cell receptor (beta chain) was carried out in a study of vaccination effects on CD4 cells after COVID-19. The CDR3 consists of 14 residues. V was trimmed by 6 bases and J by 8 bases, leaving 20 bases between them. CDR1 and CDR2 from the germline V gene are MNHEY and SVGAGI. A note on this clone: Its antigen is still unknown.

Generated by immunoSEQ multiplex PCR, the TCRdb table keeps only in-frame clones and is missing some. The sample lists 25,000 to 35,000 clones; around three quarters were seen once. Sequencing was preceded by expansion of antigen-specific CD4+ T cells with viral peptide pools in the ViraFEST assay. Culture lasted around eleven days before CD4+ T cell isolation. Prior SARS-CoV-2 infection was absent in the vaccine recipients, as shown by negative nucleocapsid antibodies. Every well got a few million PBMC, which were grown with about 10 IU/ml IL-2 and around 10 ug/ml peptides. A half-medium replacement with IL-2 medium was carried out on days 3 and 7.

The rearrangement links TRBV6-5 to TRBJ2-7, with D unclear. Sequenced material: CD4+ T cells from PBMCs cultured with SARS-CoV-2 spike peptides, taken before COVID-19 vaccination. This clonotype was obtained from a human donor who received a COVID-19 vaccine. The CDR3 coding sequence is TGTGCCAGCAGCTCAGGACGCAGAAGTCGGCAGCAGTACTTC. As protein: CASSSGRRSRQQYF.